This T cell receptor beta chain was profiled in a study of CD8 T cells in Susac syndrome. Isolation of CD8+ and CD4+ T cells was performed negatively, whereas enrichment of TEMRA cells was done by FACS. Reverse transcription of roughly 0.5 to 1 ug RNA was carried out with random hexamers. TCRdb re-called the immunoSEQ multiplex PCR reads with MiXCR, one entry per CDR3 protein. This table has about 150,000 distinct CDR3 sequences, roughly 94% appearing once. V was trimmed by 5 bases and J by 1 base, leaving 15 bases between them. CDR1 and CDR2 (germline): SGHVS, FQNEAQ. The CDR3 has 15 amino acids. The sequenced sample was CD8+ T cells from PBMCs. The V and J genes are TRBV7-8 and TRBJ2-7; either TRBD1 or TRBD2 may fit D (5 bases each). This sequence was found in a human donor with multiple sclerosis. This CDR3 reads CASSPSEGRSYEQYF. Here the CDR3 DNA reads TGTGCCAGCAGCCCCAGTGAGGGGCGGTCCTACGAGCAGTACTTC.